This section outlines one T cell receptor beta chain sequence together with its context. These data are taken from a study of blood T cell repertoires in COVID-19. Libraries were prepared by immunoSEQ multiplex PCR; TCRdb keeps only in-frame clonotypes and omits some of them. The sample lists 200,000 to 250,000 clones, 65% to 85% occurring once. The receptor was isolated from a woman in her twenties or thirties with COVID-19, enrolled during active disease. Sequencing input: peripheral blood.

The CDR3, as DNA: TGTGCCAGCAGCAAAGAAGCTAGCGGGAGAGTGTACAATGAGCAGTTCTTC. This encodes CASSKEASGRVYNEQFF. This rearrangement joins TRBV21-1 to TRBJ2-1; the D call in the table, TRBD2, was not verified against the DNA. TRBV21-1 represents a pseudogene. The CDR3 totals 17 residues.